Shown below are 27 T cell receptor beta chains from a single sample sequenced in a study of T cell changes during pregnancy in multiple sclerosis. The assay was immunoSEQ multiplex PCR, and TCRdb's table has in-frame clones only and misses some. Of 25,000 to 35,000 clones listed, under 95% are singletons. The sequencing used CD4+ T cells from peripheral blood mononuclear cells, collected in the second trimester of pregnancy. These receptors all come from a female donor in good health, enrolled as a control in a pregnancy study.

The rearrangement joins TRBV7-2 to TRBJ2-4; possible D gene TRBD2, 5 bases. The germline gives CDR1 SGHTA, CDR2 FQGNSA. CDR3 length: 14 amino acids. V lost 5 bases and J 0 bases, leaving 8 bases between the germline ends. The CDR3 DNA reads TGTGCCAGCAGCCTTAGCGAAGCCAAAAACATTCAGTACTTC. Residues: CASSLSEAKNIQYF. The whole variable domain, filled in from reference TRBV7-2 and TRBJ2-4, reads GAGVSQSPSNKVTEKGKDVELRCDPISGHTALYWYRQSLGQGLEFLIYFQGNSAPDKSGLPSDRFSAERTGGSVSTLTIQRTQQEDSAVYLCASSLSEAKNIQYFGAGTRLSVL.

The genes are TRBV27 and TRBJ2-1; TRBD2 matches at 12 bases. The CDR3 spans 18 residues. Unmatched junction bases numbered 6, after V lost 3 bases and J lost 0 bases. Germline V CDR1 and CDR2: MNHEY, SMNVEV (reference sequence). The CDR3 reads CASSLGRLAGDSYNEQFF. CDR3 DNA: TGTGCCAGCAGTTTGGGCCGACTAGCGGGGGACTCCTACAATGAGCAGTTCTTC.

This clone has only one observation. This chain links TRBV2 with TRBJ1-2; 9 bases fit TRBD1. Germline loops: CDR1 SNHLY, CDR2 FYNNEI. The trim removed 8 bases at V and 7 bases at J, leaving 11 bases unmatched. The CDR3 consists of 14 residues. In DNA, the CDR3 is TGTGCCAGCTCTATTTCCGGGACAGGGAGTGGCTACACCTTC. Its protein is CASSISGTGSGYTF.

V is TRBV7-2 and J is TRBJ1-5, with D uncertain. This CDR3 is 12 amino acids long. Germline loops: CDR1 SGHTA, CDR2 FQGNSA. Trimming removed 5 bases at V and 9 bases at J, with 11 bases between. The CDR3 protein is CASSRSGGPQHF. CDR3 sequence (DNA): TGTGCCAGCAGCCGATCCGGCGGGCCCCAGCATTTT.

V is TRBV27 and J is TRBJ2-1; 7 bases line up with TRBD2. This CDR3 has 18 amino acids. Germline V CDR1 and CDR2: MNHEY, SMNVEV (reference sequence). J lost 4 bases, V lost 1 base, and 13 bases had no gene match. CDR3 residues: CASSLWASGNNNYNEQFF. CDR3 DNA: TGTGCCAGCAGTTTATGGGCTAGCGGAAATAACAATTACAATGAGCAGTTCTTC.

The genes are TRBV5-1 and TRBJ2-7, with 7 bases that match TRBD2. V gave up 4 bases and J gave up 0 bases; unmatched junction bases: 10. In germline, CDR1 is SGHRS, CDR2 YFSETQ. The CDR3 spans 16 residues. DNA for the CDR3: TGCGCCAGCAGCCCGCGGCCTAGCGGAGGCTCCTACGAGCAGTACTTC. Its translation: CASSPRPSGGSYEQYF.

V usage is TRBV5-1 and J usage is TRBJ1-3, with D tentatively TRBD1 (5 bases). Looked up from germline, CDR1 is SGHRS and CDR2 is YFSETQ. CDR3 length: 15 amino acids. Between the trimmed V and J ends, which lost 0 bases and 7 bases, there was a span of 14 bases. The CDR3 DNA follows: TGCGCCAGCAGCTTGGCCGTGGCAGGGCGGAACACCATATATTTT. It specifies CASSLAVAGRNTIYF. The variable domain in full, with the rest retrieved from reference TRBV5-1 and TRBJ1-3, is KAGVTQTPRYLIKTRGQQVTLSCSPISGHRSVSWYQQTPGQGLQFLFEYFSETQRNKGNFPGRFSGRQFSNSRSEMNVSTLELGDSALYLCASSLAVAGRNTIYFGEGSWLTVV.

The chain combines TRBV7-9 with TRBJ1-2; D gene unclear. V lost 5 bases and J lost 8, with 18 bases in between. The CDR3 is 14 residues long. Germline CDR1 is SEHNR and CDR2 is FQNEAQ (reference sequence). CDR3 amino acids: CASSPLGSPGGYTF. The CDR3 DNA sequence: TGTGCCAGCAGCCCCTTGGGCAGCCCGGGGGGCTACACCTTC.

This chain connects TRBV6-5 to TRBJ1-2, with D hard to call. Trimming left V 9 bases short and J 0 bases short, with 17 bases between. Per germline, CDR1 MNHEY and CDR2 SVGAGI. This CDR3 comprises 15 residues. The CDR3 coding sequence is TGTGCCAGTCTCAAGGCGGCCTGGCCTAACTATGGCTACACCTTC. Amino acid sequence: CASLKAAWPNYGYTF.

The J gene is TRBJ2-7, the V gene TRBV11-3; a weak D match, TRBD1 (5 bases). The CDR3 sequence is 15 residues long. Trimming pared 5 bases from V and 1 base from J, leaving 15 bases between. Germline V gene sequence: CDR1 SGHNT, CDR2 YENEEA. CDR3 residues: CASSAVQGLSYEQYF. The CDR3 DNA is TGTGCCAGCAGCGCGGTCCAGGGTCTATCCTACGAGCAGTACTTC. Full variable domain (rest looked up from reference TRBV11-3 and TRBJ2-7): EAGVVQSPRYKIIEKKQPVAFWCNPISGHNTLYWYLQNLGQGPELLIRYENEEAVDDSQLPKDRFSAERLKGVDSTLKIQPAELGDSAVYLCASSAVQGLSYEQYFGPGTRLTVT.

This chain joins TRBV30 and TRBJ1-5; D uncertain. Germline V gene lookup returns CDR1 GTSNPN and CDR2 SVGIG (reference sequence). This CDR3 contains 13 residues. V was pared by 3 bases and J by 4 bases, with 10 bases between. CDR3 in DNA: TGTGCCTGGAGCCCGAGGGAGAATCAGCCCCAGCATTTT. It yields the protein CAWSPRENQPQHF. The whole variable domain, filled in from reference TRBV30 and TRBJ1-5, reads SQTIHQWPATLVQPVGSPLSLECTVEGTSNPNLYWYRQAAGRGLQLLFYSVGIGQISSEVPQNLSASRPQDRQFILSSKKLLLSDSGFYLCAWSPRENQPQHFGDGTRLSIL.

J is TRBJ2-1 and V is TRBV25-1; the match to TRBD2 covers 7 bases. In germline, CDR1 is MGHDK, CDR2 SYGVNS. V shed 8 bases and J 4 bases; nucleotides not matched to a gene: 8. This CDR3 has 14 residues. The CDR3 DNA reads TGTGCCAGCTCCGGGACTATTACTTACAATGAGCAGTTCTTC. The encoded protein is CASSGTITYNEQFF.

This sequence joins TRBV5-5 and TRBJ1-5; no clear D gene. Germline V gene sequence: CDR1 SGHKS, CDR2 YYEKEE (reference sequence). This CDR3 has 13 amino acids. Deletions cut 2 bases from V and 3 bases from J, with 6 bases between. The CDR3, as DNA: TGTGCCAGCAGCTTAGAGGCCAATCAGCCCCAGCATTTT. Its translation: CASSLEANQPQHF.

The chain uses TRBV5-1 and TRBJ2-5; 12 nucleotides match TRBD2. The J call is uncertain, as TRBJ2-7 better fits the DNA end. CDR1 is SGHRS, CDR2 YFSETQ, per germline. The CDR3 sequence is 16 residues long. In DNA, the CDR3 is TGCGCCAGCAGCCCCTTGACTAGCGGGAGAGAGGGCGAGCAGTACTTC. Its translation: CASSPLTSGREGEQYF.

The chain carries TRBV5-1 and TRBJ2-1; maybe TRBD1 (5 bases). The CDR3 runs 13 residues. CDR1 and CDR2 from the germline V gene are SGHRS and YFSETQ. The germline V and J ends were trimmed by 4 bases and 6 bases, with 11 bases remaining between them. In nucleotides, the CDR3 is TGCGCCAGCAGCATCAGGGTTGGCAATGAGCAGTTCTTC. Amino acid sequence: CASSIRVGNEQFF.

This chain links TRBV14 with TRBJ2-7; the match to TRBD1 covers 10 bases. There are 15 residues in the CDR3. Germline values: CDR1 SGHDN, CDR2 FVKESK. V gave up 2 bases and J gave up 2 bases; unmatched junction bases: 3. The CDR3 loop is CASSQRTGGPYEQYF. In nucleotides, the CDR3 is TGTGCCAGCAGCCAAAGGACAGGGGGTCCCTACGAGCAGTACTTC.

J is TRBJ1-1 and V is TRBV13; 9 bases are a match to TRBD1. This CDR3 region has 17 residues. J lost 0 bases, V lost 0 bases, and 5 bases had no gene match. CDR1 and CDR2 from the germline V gene are PRHDT and FYEKMQ (reference sequence). The CDR3 reads CASSLGGTGTMNTEAFF. The CDR3 coding sequence is TGTGCCAGCAGCTTAGGGGGGACAGGGACTATGAACACTGAAGCTTTCTTT.

The chain has TRBV7-8 and TRBJ2-7, with a possible D match to TRBD2 (6 bases). Germline V CDR1 and CDR2: SGHVS, FQNEAQ. The CDR3 runs to 16 residues. V lost 0 bases and J lost 2, with 14 bases in between. CDR3: CASSLAPGGAPYEQYF. CDR3 coding DNA: TGTGCCAGCAGCTTAGCGCCCGGGGGTGCACCCTACGAGCAGTACTTC.

The genes are TRBV12-5 and TRBJ2-2; TRBD2 matches 8 bases. V lost 4 bases and J lost 7; bases outside the gene matches: 11. Germline CDR1 and CDR2: LGHNT and FRNRAP. The CDR3 totals 16 residues. The CDR3 DNA sequence: TGTGCTAGTGGTTCAAGTAGCGGGAATCATCACGGGGAGCTGTTTTTT. The encoded protein is CASGSSSGNHHGELFF.

The chain is built from TRBV30 and TRBJ1-4; 8 bases are a match to TRBD1. The CDR3 sequence is 14 residues long. V shed 3 bases, J shed 5 bases, and the junction held 5 bases outside the gene matches. In germline, CDR1 is GTSNPN, CDR2 SVGIG (reference sequence). CDR3 nucleotide sequence: TGTGCCTGGAGCCCCAGGGGGCGGAATGAAAAACTGTTTTTT. Translation: CAWSPRGRNEKLFF.

The CDR3 sequence is CASSPSGQPQWKQFF. As DNA, the CDR3 is TGTGCCAGTAGTCCCTCTGGGCAGCCACAATGGAAGCAGTTCTTC. This chain joins TRBV19 and TRBJ2-1; no clear D. Germline V gene sequence: CDR1 LNHDA, CDR2 SQIVND (reference sequence). V shed 5 bases and J shed 11 bases, with 22 bases lying between them. The CDR3 has 15 amino acids.

The rearrangement uses TRBV7-6 and TRBJ1-3; maybe TRBD1 (5 bases). Germline V CDR1 and CDR2: SGHVS, FNYEAQ. V gave up 5 bases and J gave up 4 bases, with 12 bases separating them. This CDR3 has 14 amino acids. The CDR3 loop is CASSPTGLGNTIYF. In DNA, the CDR3 is TGTGCCAGCAGCCCAACGGGACTGGGAAACACCATATATTTT.

The chain couples TRBV7-9 to TRBJ2-7; 9 bases match TRBD2. Trimming took 1 base from V and 5 from J; bases not matched to a gene: 9. This CDR3 contains 16 residues. Germline CDR1 and CDR2: SEHNR and FQNEAQ (reference sequence). The CDR3, as DNA: TGTGCCAGCAGCTTAGAGGGCGGCGGGAGGGCCGACGAGCAGTACTTC. Its protein product is CASSLEGGGRADEQYF.

The chain is built from TRBV19 and TRBJ2-7, with D unresolved. Germline CDR1 LNHDA, CDR2 SQIVND (reference sequence). This CDR3 is 13 amino acids long. V lost 5 bases and J 6 bases, leaving 14 bases between the germline ends. CDR3 loop: CASSPLNELEQYF. For the CDR3, the DNA is TGTGCCAGTAGTCCGTTAAACGAACTCGAGCAGTACTTC.

This clone was seen only once. The CDR3 spells CASSIGQGAFNEQFF. The CDR3 region has the DNA TGTGCCAGTAGTATCGGTCAGGGGGCATTCAATGAGCAGTTCTTC. The rearrangement joins TRBV19 to TRBJ2-1, with 8 bases that match TRBD1. V dropped 3 bases and J dropped 6; count of bases not matched to a gene: 7. This CDR3 contains 15 residues. Germline CDR1 reads LNHDA; CDR2 reads SQIVND (reference sequence).

This chain links TRBV5-1 with TRBJ2-1; TRBD2 agrees at 8 bases. CDR3 length: 16 residues. The V and J ends lost 0 bases and 4 bases, in that order; junction bases with no gene match: 6. The germline V gene has CDR1 SGHRS and CDR2 YFSETQ. In DNA form, the CDR3 reads TGCGCCAGCAGCTTGGAGGAAGCGGGGGCATACAATGAGCAGTTCTTC. Its protein is CASSLEEAGAYNEQFF. Complete variable domain (other parts from reference TRBV5-1 and TRBJ2-1): KAGVTQTPRYLIKTRGQQVTLSCSPISGHRSVSWYQQTPGQGLQFLFEYFSETQRNKGNFPGRFSGRQFSNSRSEMNVSTLELGDSALYLCASSLEEAGAYNEQFFGPGTRLTVL.

The chain recombines TRBV25-1 with TRBJ1-5; D is undetermined. Germline V gives CDR1 MGHDK, CDR2 SYGVNS. This CDR3 has 14 amino acids. Trimming removed 7 bases from V and 4 bases from J, with 14 bases in between. CDR3 amino acids: CASKGEAINQPQHF. For the CDR3, the DNA is TGTGCCAGCAAGGGAGAGGCGATAAATCAGCCCCAGCATTTT.